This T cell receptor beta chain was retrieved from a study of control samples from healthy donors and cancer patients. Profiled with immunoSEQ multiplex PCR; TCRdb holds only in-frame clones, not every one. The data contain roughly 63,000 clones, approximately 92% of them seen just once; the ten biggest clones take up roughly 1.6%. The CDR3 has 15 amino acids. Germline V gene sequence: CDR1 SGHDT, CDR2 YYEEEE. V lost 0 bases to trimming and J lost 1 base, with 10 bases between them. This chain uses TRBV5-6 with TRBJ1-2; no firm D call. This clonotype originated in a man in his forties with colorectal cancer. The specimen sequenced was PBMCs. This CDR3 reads CASSLAARSNYGYTF. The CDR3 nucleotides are TGTGCCAGCAGCTTGGCCGCACGGAGTAACTATGGCTACACCTTC.